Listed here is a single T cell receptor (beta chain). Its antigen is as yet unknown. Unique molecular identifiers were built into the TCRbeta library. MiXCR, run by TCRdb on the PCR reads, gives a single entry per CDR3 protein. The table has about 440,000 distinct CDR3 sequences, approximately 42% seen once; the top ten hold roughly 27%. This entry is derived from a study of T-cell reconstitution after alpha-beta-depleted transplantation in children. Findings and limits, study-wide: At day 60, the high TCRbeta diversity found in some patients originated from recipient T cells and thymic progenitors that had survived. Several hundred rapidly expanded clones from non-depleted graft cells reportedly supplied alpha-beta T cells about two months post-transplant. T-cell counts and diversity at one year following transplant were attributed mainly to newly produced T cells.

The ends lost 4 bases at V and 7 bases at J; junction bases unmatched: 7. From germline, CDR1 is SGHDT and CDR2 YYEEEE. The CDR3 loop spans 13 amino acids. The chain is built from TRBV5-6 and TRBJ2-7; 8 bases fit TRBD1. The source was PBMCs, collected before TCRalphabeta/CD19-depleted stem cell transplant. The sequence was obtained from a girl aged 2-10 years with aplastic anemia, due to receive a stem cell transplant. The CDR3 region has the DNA TGTGCCAGCAGCGGGATACAGGGGGAAGAGCAGTACTTC. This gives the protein CASSGIQGEEQYF.